This TCR beta chain derives from a study of shared clonotypes between healthy human individuals. About this clone: Antigen unknown.

Several immunoSEQ 96-well plates shared each subset's DNA, each plate a replicate. Clones were sequenced by immunoSEQ multiplex PCR, and TCRdb holds only the in-frame ones, with some missing. The table has millions of clones, roughly 95% seen once. The study, taken as a whole, reports: The represented genetic and exposure-history diversity was limited by the small number of donors.

V lost 4 bases, J lost 5 bases, and 17 bases lay in between. Germline assignment: CDR1 GTSNPN and CDR2 SVGIG (reference sequence). The CDR3 spans 14 residues. This TCR was sampled from a man aged 18-30 years in good health. The sequenced sample consisted of naive CD4+ T cells sorted from blood. Stated subset: CD45RA+ positively selected. This chain uses TRBV30 with TRBJ2-5; possible D gene TRBD2, 5 bases. The CDR3 coding sequence is TGTGCCTGGATCCCTTGGCGGGCCCCGGAGACCCAGTACTTC. This sequence encodes CAWIPWRAPETQYF.